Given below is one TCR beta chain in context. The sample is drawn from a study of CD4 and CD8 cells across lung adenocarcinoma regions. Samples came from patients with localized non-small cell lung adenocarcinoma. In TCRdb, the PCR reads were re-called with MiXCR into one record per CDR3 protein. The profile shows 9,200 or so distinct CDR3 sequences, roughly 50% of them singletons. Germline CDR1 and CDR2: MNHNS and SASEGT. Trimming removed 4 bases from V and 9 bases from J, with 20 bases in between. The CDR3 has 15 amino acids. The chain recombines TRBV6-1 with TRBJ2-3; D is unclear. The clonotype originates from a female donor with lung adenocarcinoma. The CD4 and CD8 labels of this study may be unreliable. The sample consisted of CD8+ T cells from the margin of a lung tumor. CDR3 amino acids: CASSVGVPHKDTQYF. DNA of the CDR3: TGTGCCAGCAGTGTTGGGGTGCCCCACAAAGACACGCAGTATTTT.